This T cell receptor (beta chain) is from a study of T-cell reconstitution after alpha-beta-depleted transplantation in children. General study results and limits: Once a year had passed after transplant, T-cell counts and diversity came mostly from newly produced T cells. Recipient T cells and thymic progenitors that survived gave rise to the high TCRbeta diversity observed at day 60 in some patients. Several hundred expanded graft clones reportedly supplied alpha-beta T cells about two months after transplant.

The junction had 9 bases not matched to a gene; V was cut back by 0 bases and J by 2 bases. CDR3 length: 18 residues. From germline, CDR1 is SGHAT and CDR2 FQNNGV. The library targeted TCRbeta and was prepared with unique molecular identifiers. TCRdb passed the PCR reads through MiXCR, listing each CDR3 protein once. The profile covers 140,000 to 150,000 distinct CDR3 sequences, with around 10% appearing a single time and over 15% taken by the ten largest. Turning to this clonotype: The antigen remains unidentified.

V and J are TRBV11-2 and TRBJ2-2; 7 bases match TRBD2. The sequences come from PBMCs, mostly from graft donor cells, collected 180 days after TCRalphabeta/CD19-depleted stem cell transplant. This sequence was found in a female patient younger than 10 who had a stem cell transplant for congenital amegakaryocytic thrombocytopenia, so the T cells may come from the graft donor. CDR3 sequence reads: CASSLDLSPSGNTGELFF. In nucleotides, the CDR3 is TGTGCCAGCAGCTTAGATTTATCGCCTAGCGGAAACACCGGGGAGCTGTTTTTT. Based on the CDR3 plus reference TRBV11-2 and TRBJ2-2, the full variable domain is EAGVAQSPRYKIIEKRQSVAFWCNPISGHATLYWYQQILGQGPKLLIQFQNNGVVDDSQLPKDRFSAERLKGVDSTLKIQPAKLEDSAVYLCASSLDLSPSGNTGELFFGEGSRLTVL.